This passage covers 27 T cell receptor beta chains from one sample sequenced in a study of blood T cell repertoires in COVID-19 (dated by TCRdb to between 2020 and 2021). The library was made by the immunoSEQ multiplex PCR assay. The clones in this table, taken by TCRdb from immuneACCESS, are in-frame only. Not every clone is retained; where verified, under half of the shortfall comes from an unresolved V gene, and the cause of the rest is unknown. For this sample the table gives 34,000 or so clones, of which approximately 88% were detected only once. In total, the top ten clones hold about 14% of the sample. Sequences were obtained from peripheral blood. The receptor set was obtained from a man aged 55 to 70 with active COVID-19.

V is TRBV28 and J is TRBJ2-4; 7 bases agree with TRBD1. The CDR3 totals 15 residues. Per germline, CDR1 MDHEN and CDR2 SYDVKM. The trim removed 3 bases at V and 7 bases at J, leaving 9 bases unmatched. CDR3 region: CASSFQGTVGNIQYF. In DNA, the CDR3 is TGTGCCAGCAGTTTTCAGGGGACAGTCGGGAACATTCAGTACTTC. The entire variable domain, with the rest obtained from reference TRBV28 and TRBJ2-4, is as follows: DVKVTQSSRYLVKRTGEKVFLECVQDMDHENMFWYRQDPGLGLRLIYFSYDVKMKEKGDIPEGYSVSREKKERFSLILESASTNQTSMYLCASSFQGTVGNIQYFGAGTRLSVL.

The J gene is TRBJ1-5, the V gene TRBV15, with 7 positions matching TRBD1. V lost 4 bases and J lost 4; bases outside the gene matches: 4. Germline V gives CDR1 LNHNV, CDR2 YYDKDF (reference sequence). This CDR3 has 14 residues. CDR3 region: CATSTQGWNQPQHF. The CDR3 bases are TGTGCCACCAGCACACAGGGGTGGAATCAGCCCCAGCATTTT.

V is TRBV5-4 and J is TRBJ2-3; possible D gene TRBD2, 6 bases. This CDR3 is built from 17 residues. Per the germline V gene, CDR1 is SGHNT and CDR2 is YYREEE (reference sequence). V gave up 0 bases and J gave up 6 bases, with 20 bases separating them. CDR3 sequence (DNA): TGTGCCAGCAGCTTGGGGGTAGCGGAAGCCTGGGCCGATACGCAGTATTTT. Its protein is CASSLGVAEAWADTQYF.

This sequence joins TRBV4-1 and TRBJ2-1; TRBD1 aligns across 9 bases. The CDR3 covers 17 residues. From germline, CDR1 is MGHRA and CDR2 YSYEKL. Trimming took 1 base from V and 6 from J; bases not matched to a gene: 10. CDR3 residues: CASSQVTGGASSNEQFF. The CDR3 region has the DNA TGCGCCAGCAGCCAAGTGACAGGGGGTGCATCAAGCAATGAGCAGTTCTTC.

The rearrangement uses TRBV21-1 and TRBJ2-5; the table's TRBD1 call for D was not verified on the DNA. TRBV21-1 is a pseudogene locus. This CDR3 comprises 16 residues. The CDR3 sequence is CASNPPVGRGQETQYF. CDR3 sequence (DNA): TGTGCCAGCAACCCCCCCGTTGGCAGGGGCCAAGAGACCCAGTACTTC.

A single count supports this clone. The chain combines TRBV19 with TRBJ2-1; D not certain. This CDR3 contains 12 residues. CDR1 is LNHDA and CDR2 is SQIVND in the germline V gene (reference sequence). V was pared by 5 bases and J by 2 bases, with 4 bases between. CDR3 coding DNA: TGTGCCAGTAGTCTCCCCTACAATGAGCAGTTCTTC. This encodes CASSLPYNEQFF.

The chain joins TRBV9 to TRBJ2-6; 9 positions match TRBD1. The V and J ends lost 3 bases and 0 bases, in that order; junction bases with no gene match: 4. CDR3 length: 17 amino acids. Looked up from germline, CDR1 is SGDLS and CDR2 is YYNGEE. This chain's CDR3 is CASSGGQGYSGANVLTF. The CDR3 DNA sequence: TGTGCCAGCAGCGGGGGACAGGGCTACTCTGGGGCCAACGTCCTGACTTTC.

This rearrangement joins TRBV27 to TRBJ1-1; the D gene is possibly TRBD1 (6 bases). Trimming shortened V by 7 bases and J by 1 base, and 19 bases separated the two germline ends. The CDR3 covers 16 residues. The germline gives CDR1 MNHEY, CDR2 SMNVEV (reference sequence). The CDR3 DNA follows: TGTGCCAGCACGGCGGGCCGGGACATTAAGAACACTGAAGCTTTCTTT. Its translation is CASTAGRDIKNTEAFF.

V gene TRBV27 combines with J gene TRBJ2-5; D gene uncertain. Looked up from germline, CDR1 is MNHEY and CDR2 is SMNVEV (reference sequence). This CDR3 has 13 amino acids. Trimming took off 6 bases at V and 5 bases at J, with 13 bases between the two ends. CDR3 residues: CASRSPGSETQYF. The CDR3 DNA follows: TGTGCCAGCAGGAGTCCAGGTTCCGAGACCCAGTACTTC.

The V gene is TRBV28, the J gene TRBJ2-1; 9 bases line up with TRBD2. The length of the CDR3 is 16 residues. V dropped 1 base and J dropped 2; count of bases not matched to a gene: 3. The V gene's germline CDR1 is MDHEN and CDR2 SYDVKM. The CDR3 DNA follows: TGTGCCAGCAGTTTATCGGCGGGAGGGCCCTACAATGAGCAGTTCTTC. The encoded protein is CASSLSAGGPYNEQFF.

By frequency in the sample, this clone is large. This rearrangement joins TRBV7-9 to TRBJ2-1; D possibly corresponds to TRBD2 (6 bases). The germline V and J ends were trimmed by 3 bases and 3 bases, with 21 bases remaining between them. CDR1 is SEHNR, CDR2 FQNEAQ, per germline (reference sequence). The CDR3 totals 18 residues. The CDR3 DNA reads TGTGCCAGCAGCTTTAAAGGTCCTCGCGGGAAAGGCTACAATGAGCAGTTCTTC. Encoded protein: CASSFKGPRGKGYNEQFF.

The genes are TRBV28 and TRBJ2-2; 10 bases align to TRBD1. CDR3 size: 15 residues. Germline V lookup: CDR1 MDHEN, CDR2 SYDVKM. V lost 6 bases and J lost 3; bases outside the gene matches: 4. The CDR3 region is CASRGQGGHTGELFF. Written as DNA, the CDR3 is TGTGCCAGCAGAGGACAGGGGGGCCACACCGGGGAGCTGTTTTTT.

This clone was counted a few times. The V and J genes are TRBV7-3 and TRBJ2-1, with 11 nucleotides matching TRBD2. V dropped 3 bases and J dropped 5; count of bases not matched to a gene: 6. CDR3 length equals 16 residues. Germline V lookup: CDR1 SGHTA, CDR2 FQGTGA. In DNA form, the CDR3 reads TGTGCCAGCAGCTTCATGGGGACTAGCGGAAACAATGAGCAGTTCTTC. Residues: CASSFMGTSGNNEQFF.

This clone was found once. V and J are TRBV19 and TRBJ2-2, with TRBD2 matching 12 bases. Trimming at V came to 7 bases and at J to 5 bases, leaving 11 bases not matched to a gene. The CDR3 consists of 17 residues. Per germline, CDR1 LNHDA and CDR2 SQIVND (reference sequence). The CDR3 DNA follows: TGTGCCAGTACCAGCCGACTAGCGGGAGAGGTTACCGGGGAGCTGTTTTTT. This codes for CASTSRLAGEVTGELFF. Complete variable domain (other parts from reference TRBV19 and TRBJ2-2): DGGITQSPKYLFRKEGQNVTLSCEQNLNHDAMYWYRQDPGQGLRLIYYSQIVNDFQKGDIAEGYSVSREKKESFPLTVTSAQKNPTAFYLCASTSRLAGEVTGELFFGEGSRLTVL.

The chain links TRBV6-5 to TRBJ2-2, with 7 positions matching TRBD2. Losses at the gene ends were 2 bases for V and 5 bases for J; bases not matched to a gene: 2. This CDR3 is 14 amino acids long. In germline, CDR1 is MNHEY, CDR2 SVGAGI. The CDR3 nucleotides read TGTGCCAGCAGTTACGACGGGGGGACCGGGGAGCTGTTTTTT. It encodes CASSYDGGTGELFF.

V and J are TRBV7-9 and TRBJ2-3; 7 bases are a match to TRBD2. Trimming at V came to 7 bases and at J to 2 bases, leaving 15 bases not matched to a gene. CDR1 and CDR2 (germline): SEHNR, FQNEAQ (reference sequence). The CDR3 spans 17 residues. The CDR3: CASTQGGSNRSTDTQYF. The CDR3 coding sequence is TGTGCCAGCACCCAGGGCGGGAGCAACCGGTCCACAGATACGCAGTATTTT.

The V call is TRBV2, the J call TRBJ1-3; D perhaps matches TRBD1 (5 bases). The germline V gene encodes CDR1 SNHLY and CDR2 FYNNEI. CDR3 length: 14 residues. V was shortened by 3 bases and J by 7 bases, with 13 bases between the two germline ends. DNA for the CDR3: TGTGCCAGCAGTGAGTTGGTCAGGGCGAACACCATATATTTT. It translates to CASSELVRANTIYF.

This clone was counted once. V gene TRBV19 combines with J gene TRBJ2-1, with 8 bases lining up with TRBD2. The length of the CDR3 is 14 residues. Germline CDR1 LNHDA, CDR2 SQIVND (reference sequence). J lost 7 bases, V lost 1 base, and 3 bases had no gene match. The DNA of the CDR3 is TGTGCCAGTAGTATAGGTAGCGGGAATAATGAGCAGTTCTTC. Protein product: CASSIGSGNNEQFF.

This chain joins TRBV27 and TRBJ2-1, with TRBD2 matching over 7 bases. Per germline, CDR1 MNHEY and CDR2 SMNVEV (reference sequence). The CDR3 is 17 amino acids. V trimming: 9 bases; J trimming: 0 bases; junction bases outside the gene matches: 14. DNA for the CDR3: TGTGCCAGTCGACGGACGGGACTATCGAGCTCCTACAATGAGCAGTTCTTC. Protein product: CASRRTGLSSSYNEQFF.

The genes are TRBV25-1 and TRBJ2-2; 7 positions match TRBD2. The V segment lost 3 bases and the J segment 4 bases; nucleotides outside the gene matches: 8. The V gene's germline CDR1 is MGHDK and CDR2 SYGVNS. CDR3 length: 16 residues. The chain's CDR3 is CASSDPGEGLTGELFF. CDR3 coding DNA: TGTGCCAGCAGTGATCCGGGGGAGGGCCTCACCGGGGAGCTGTTTTTT.

This CDR3 reads CASSLRSGETQYF. DNA of the CDR3: TGTGCCAGCAGTTTAAGATCCGGAGAGACGCAGTATTTT. The rearrangement links TRBV12-3 or TRBV12-4 to TRBJ2-3; D gene uncertain. This CDR3 contains 13 residues. The V end was cut by 2 bases, the J end by 9 bases, with 12 bases between.

The chain has TRBV11-2 and TRBJ2-7; the D is unclear. The CDR3 runs 16 residues. V dropped 4 bases and J dropped 3 bases, with 19 bases sitting between them. CDR1 and CDR2 from the germline V gene are SGHAT and FQNNGV. The CDR3 loop reads CASSSPPQRQNYEQYF. The CDR3 DNA sequence: TGTGCCAGCAGCTCGCCCCCTCAGCGCCAGAACTACGAGCAGTACTTC. Based on the CDR3 plus reference TRBV11-2 and TRBJ2-7, the full variable domain is EAGVAQSPRYKIIEKRQSVAFWCNPISGHATLYWYQQILGQGPKLLIQFQNNGVVDDSQLPKDRFSAERLKGVDSTLKIQPAKLEDSAVYLCASSSPPQRQNYEQYFGPGTRLTVT.

V usage is TRBV7-9 and J usage is TRBJ2-1; 7 positions match TRBD2. Germline CDR1 and CDR2: SEHNR and FQNEAQ (reference sequence). The CDR3 runs 15 residues. V dropped 0 bases and J dropped 4; count of bases not matched to a gene: 3. The CDR3 sequence: CASSLAAGVYNEQFF. The CDR3 coding sequence is TGTGCCAGCAGCTTAGCGGCGGGAGTTTACAATGAGCAGTTCTTC.

This rearrangement joins TRBV10-3 to TRBJ1-1, with D perhaps TRBD1 (5 bases). Trimming took off 4 bases at V and 1 base at J, with 10 bases between the two ends. The CDR3 runs to 14 residues. Per germline, CDR1 ENHRY and CDR2 SYGVKD. CDR3 residues: CAISGQTENTEAFF. The CDR3 region has the DNA TGTGCCATCAGTGGACAGACAGAGAACACTGAAGCTTTCTTT.

This rearrangement joins TRBV7-9 to TRBJ1-1, with unresolved D. Germline V gives CDR1 SEHNR, CDR2 FQNEAQ (reference sequence). This CDR3 is built from 14 residues. Trimming shortened V by 2 bases and J by 2 bases, and 9 bases separated the two germline ends. The CDR3 nucleotides read TGTGCCAGCAGCTTAATGTCGGTAAACACTGAAGCTTTCTTT. Encoded protein: CASSLMSVNTEAFF.

The V gene is TRBV6-1, the J gene TRBJ2-5, with D tentatively TRBD1 (6 bases). In germline, CDR1 is MNHNS, CDR2 SASEGT. Trimming left V 3 bases short and J 5 bases short, with 13 bases between. CDR3 length equals 14 residues. CDR3 sequence (DNA): TGTGCCAGCAGTGAGCGAGGGGGAAGGGAGACCCAGTACTTC. Translated, it gives CASSERGGRETQYF.

V gene TRBV6-5 combines with J gene TRBJ2-7; 7 bases are a match to TRBD1. Germline loops: CDR1 MNHEY, CDR2 SVGAGI. V dropped 2 bases and J dropped 4; count of bases not matched to a gene: 5. This CDR3 is built from 14 residues. The CDR3 DNA reads as TGTGCCAGCAGTTACCATATGACAGGGTACGAGCAGTACTTC. Protein sequence: CASSYHMTGYEQYF.